This TCR beta chain stems from a study of T cell responses to AZD1222 COVID-19 vaccine. The table came from immunoSEQ multiplex PCR; TCRdb's copy has only in-frame clones and leaves some out. The sample carries roughly 120,000 clones, approximately 85% recorded once. Germline V lookup: CDR1 MGHRA, CDR2 YSYEKL. V was clipped by 0 bases and J by 7 bases, with 7 bases between them. The CDR3 loop spans 14 amino acids. In this sample, this clone turned up a few times. The TCR originated in an adult who received the AZD1222 COVID-19 vaccine. Sequencing used peripheral blood, obtained 28 days after the second AZD1222 dose. The rearrangement uses TRBV4-1 and TRBJ1-6, with a possible D match to TRBD1 (6 bases). CDR3 sequence: CASSQDDRNSPLHF. In DNA, the CDR3 is TGCGCCAGCAGCCAAGACGACAGGAATTCACCCCTCCACTTT.